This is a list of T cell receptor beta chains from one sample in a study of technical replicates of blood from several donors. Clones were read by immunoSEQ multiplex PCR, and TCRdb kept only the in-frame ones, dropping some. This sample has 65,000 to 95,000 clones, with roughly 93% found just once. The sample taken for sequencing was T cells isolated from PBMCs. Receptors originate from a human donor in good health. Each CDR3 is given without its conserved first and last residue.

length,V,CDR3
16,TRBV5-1,ASATGTSAYLLNNEQF
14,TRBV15,ATSRTSGSGYNEQF
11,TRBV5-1,ASSETLDYGYT
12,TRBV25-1,ASSQGIGTDTQY
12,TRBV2,ASTTGGAVRPQH
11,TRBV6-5,ASSYQETRTQY
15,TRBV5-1,ASSLVHPGLLSTEAF
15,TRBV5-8,ASSEGLAIPNTGELF
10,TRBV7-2,ASSPYTDTQY
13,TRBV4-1,ASSRDRGHGTEAF
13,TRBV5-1,ASSLGVQGITEAF
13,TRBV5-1,ASKLGGAAYNEQF
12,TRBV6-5,ATARAGQYQPQH
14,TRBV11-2,ASSLVRGRGRETQY
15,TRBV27,ASSPGLAGPQGNEQF
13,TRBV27,ASSLSLAGSYEQY
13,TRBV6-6,ASSFITDNGYGYT
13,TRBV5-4,ASSPATGSQETQY
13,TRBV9,ASSGLGDRADGYT
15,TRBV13,ASSLGRLAGKKETQY
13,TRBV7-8,ASSSLAGGGDEQF
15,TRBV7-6,ASSLEMITPGSSQQF
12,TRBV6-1,ASSVLGRDYGYT
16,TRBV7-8,ASSPHSPYRQKNTEAF
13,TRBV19,ASSTGQVSTYEQY